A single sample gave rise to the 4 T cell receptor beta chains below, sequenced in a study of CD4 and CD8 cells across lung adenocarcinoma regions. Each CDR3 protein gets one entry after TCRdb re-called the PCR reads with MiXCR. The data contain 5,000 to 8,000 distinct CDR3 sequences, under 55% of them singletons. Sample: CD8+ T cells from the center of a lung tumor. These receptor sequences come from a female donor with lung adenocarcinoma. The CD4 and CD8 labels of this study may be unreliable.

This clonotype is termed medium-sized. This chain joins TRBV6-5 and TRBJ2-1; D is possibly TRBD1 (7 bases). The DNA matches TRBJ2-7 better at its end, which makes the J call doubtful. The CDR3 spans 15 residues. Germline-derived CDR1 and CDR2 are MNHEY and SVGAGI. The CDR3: CASTSGGTAGREQYF. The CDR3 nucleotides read TGTGCCAGCACGTCAGGGGGGACTGCAGGACGCGAGCAGTACTTC.

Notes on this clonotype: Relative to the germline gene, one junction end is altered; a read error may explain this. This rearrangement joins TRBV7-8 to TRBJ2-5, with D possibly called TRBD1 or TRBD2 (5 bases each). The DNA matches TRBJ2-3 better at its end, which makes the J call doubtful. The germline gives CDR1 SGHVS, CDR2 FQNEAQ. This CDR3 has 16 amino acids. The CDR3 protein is CASRLARGRGTETQYF. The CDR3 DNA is TGTGCCAGCAGGTTAGCCCGGGGCCGTGGCACAGAGACGCAGTATTTT.

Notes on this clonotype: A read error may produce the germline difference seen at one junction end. The CDR3 region has the DNA TGTGCCGGCATGGGGGGCCTAGCCCAAAACATCCAGTACTTC. Its translation is CAGMGGLAQNIQYF. The V call is TRBV6-1, the J call TRBJ2-4, with D possibly being TRBD1 or TRBD2 (6 bases each). Germline V lookup: CDR1 MNHNS, CDR2 SASEGT. This CDR3 is 14 amino acids long.

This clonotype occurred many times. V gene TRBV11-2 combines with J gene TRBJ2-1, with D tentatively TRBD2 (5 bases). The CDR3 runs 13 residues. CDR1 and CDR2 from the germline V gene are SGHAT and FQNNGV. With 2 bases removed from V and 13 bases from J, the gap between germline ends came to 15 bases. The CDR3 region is CASSLIKGETQFF. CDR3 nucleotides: TGTGCCAGCAGCTTAATCAAGGGAGAGACCCAGTTCTTC. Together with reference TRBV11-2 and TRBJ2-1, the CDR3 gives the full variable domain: EAGVAQSPRYKIIEKRQSVAFWCNPISGHATLYWYQQILGQGPKLLIQFQNNGVVDDSQLPKDRFSAERLKGVDSTLKIQPAKLEDSAVYLCASSLIKGETQFFGPGTRLTVL.